The 21 T cell receptor beta chains given below trace back to one sample, sequenced in a study of blood T cell repertoires in COVID-19. Data came from immunoSEQ multiplex PCR; TCRdb stores just in-frame clones and leaves some out. The repertoire holds 300,000 to 350,000 clones, 75% to 90% seen once, with 2.9% in the top ten. Material for sequencing was peripheral blood. Receptors were obtained from a woman in her 30s with COVID-19, enrolled during active disease.

The chain recombines TRBV5-3 with TRBJ1-2; D call uncertain. TRBV5-3 is identified as an open reading frame with a role that is uncertain. This CDR3 has 13 residues. Trimming removed 0 bases at V and 3 bases at J, with 6 bases between. The CDR3 region has the DNA TGTGCCAGAAGCTTGGATACTGACTATGGCTACACCTTC. This encodes CARSLDTDYGYTF.

The genes are TRBV28 and TRBJ2-2, with TRBD1 matching 9 bases. The V gene's germline CDR1 is MDHEN and CDR2 SYDVKM. V shed 5 bases and J 4 bases; nucleotides not matched to a gene: 17. This CDR3 has 19 amino acids. The DNA of the CDR3 is TGTGCCAGCAGTCCGCCTGGACAGGGGTGGTCCTCAATCACCGGGGAGCTGTTTTTT. Its translation: CASSPPGQGWSSITGELFF.

The chain carries TRBV11-3 and TRBJ2-1, with 10 bases aligning to TRBD2. Germline CDR1 and CDR2: SGHNT and YENEEA. The CDR3 is made up of 15 amino acids. V shed 3 bases, J shed 6 bases, and the junction held 5 bases outside the gene matches. DNA of the CDR3: TGTGCCAGCAGCTTTACTAGCGGGAACGCCAATGAGCAGTTCTTC. This sequence encodes CASSFTSGNANEQFF.

The V gene is TRBV30, the J gene TRBJ1-2; a weak D match, TRBD1 (5 bases). Germline-derived CDR1 and CDR2 are GTSNPN and SVGIG (reference sequence). This CDR3 has 14 amino acids. V was pared by 1 base and J by 4 bases, with 13 bases between. The CDR3, as DNA: TGTGCCTGGAGTGCTGGAGGGACGCCCTATGGCTACACCTTC. It codes for CAWSAGGTPYGYTF.

The chain couples TRBV6-5 to TRBJ2-2; D not certain. Germline CDR1 and CDR2: MNHEY and SVGAGI. This CDR3 has 15 amino acids. Between the trimmed V and J ends, which lost 0 bases and 5 bases, there was a span of 10 bases. CDR3 amino acids: CASSYSPTSTGELFF. DNA of the CDR3: TGTGCCAGCAGTTACTCGCCCACTTCGACCGGGGAGCTGTTTTTT.

The gene calls are TRBV29-1 and TRBJ2-7, with 8 bases identical to TRBD1. Germline-derived CDR1 and CDR2 are SQVTM and ANQGSEA. After removal of 4 bases from V and 6 bases from J, the junction contained 8 bases not matched to a gene. This CDR3 is 13 amino acids long. This CDR3 reads CSVVGAGGGEQYF. CDR3 DNA sequence: TGCAGCGTTGTTGGGGCAGGGGGCGGCGAGCAGTACTTC.

This chain uses TRBV29-1 with TRBJ2-3; D gene unclear. V was trimmed by 2 bases and J by 3 bases, leaving 9 bases between them. Germline CDR1 reads SQVTM; CDR2 reads ANQGSEA. The CDR3 runs to 13 residues. CDR3 in DNA: TGCAGCGTTGAATCCGTCGGGACAGATACGCAGTATTTT. It translates to CSVESVGTDTQYF.

The chain couples TRBV7-2 to TRBJ2-5; the D is unclear. With 1 base removed from V and 0 bases from J, the gap between germline ends came to 12 bases. Per germline, CDR1 SGHTA and CDR2 FQGNSA. This CDR3 comprises 16 residues. CDR3 residues: CASSLEPPPYQETQYF. The CDR3 bases are TGTGCCAGCAGCTTAGAGCCTCCGCCGTACCAAGAGACCCAGTACTTC.

The chain employs TRBV15 and TRBJ2-1, with D perhaps TRBD2 (5 bases). V was pared by 0 bases and J by 3 bases, with 12 bases between. Germline V lookup: CDR1 LNHNV, CDR2 YYDKDF (reference sequence). This CDR3 region has 16 residues. CDR3 amino acids: CATSRERVTGYNEQFF. Here the CDR3 DNA reads TGTGCCACCAGCAGAGAGAGGGTGACGGGCTACAATGAGCAGTTCTTC.

This clone was detected only once. The gene calls are TRBV10-3 and TRBJ2-1, with D hard to call. Deletions cut 0 bases from V and 1 base from J, with 10 bases between. Germline V CDR1 and CDR2: ENHRY, SYGVKD. This CDR3 spans 16 amino acids. The CDR3 loop reads CAISESGRPSYNEQFF. CDR3 in DNA: TGTGCCATCAGTGAGTCGGGCAGGCCATCCTACAATGAGCAGTTCTTC.

The rearrangement uses TRBV7-2 and TRBJ1-5, with 8 bases lining up with TRBD1. Germline trimming cut 6 bases from V and 1 base from J; bases unmatched to any gene: 5. There are 15 residues in the CDR3. CDR1 SGHTA and CDR2 FQGNSA come from the germline V gene. CDR3 sequence: CASRAGTGSNQPQHF. CDR3 nucleotides: TGTGCCAGCAGAGCCGGGACAGGCAGCAATCAGCCCCAGCATTTT.

The V and J genes are TRBV3-1 (or the pseudogene TRBV3-2) and TRBJ1-2, with D possibly matching TRBD1 (6 bases). This CDR3 contains 15 residues. CDR1 is LGHDT and CDR2 is YNNKEL in the germline V gene (reference sequence). Trimming removed 5 bases from V and 4 bases from J, with 17 bases in between. CDR3 nucleotide sequence: TGTGCCAGCAGCTTCAACCGGGACACCCTCTATGGCTACACCTTC. It translates to CASSFNRDTLYGYTF.

V usage is TRBV19 and J usage is TRBJ2-7; TRBD1 aligns across 8 bases. With 3 bases clipped from V and 3 bases from J, the junction kept 7 bases outside the gene matches. CDR1 and CDR2 from the germline V gene are LNHDA and SQIVND (reference sequence). This CDR3 comprises 15 residues. The CDR3, as DNA: TGTGCCAGTAGTATCGGCCAGGGGGCCTTCTACGAGCAGTACTTC. Translating gives CASSIGQGAFYEQYF.

CDR3 sequence: CASVKDRGQETQYF. The DNA of the CDR3 is TGTGCCAGCGTTAAGGACAGGGGCCAAGAGACCCAGTACTTC. The J gene is TRBJ2-5, the V gene TRBV2; 9 bases fit TRBD1. Per germline, CDR1 SNHLY and CDR2 FYNNEI. The CDR3 runs to 14 residues. V lost 8 bases to trimming and J lost 1 base; unmatched junction nucleotides: 5.

The rearrangement uses TRBV7-9 and TRBJ1-5; D is unclear. The V gene lost 1 base and the J gene lost 3 bases, with 13 bases spanning the gap. Germline assignment: CDR1 SEHNR and CDR2 FQNEAQ (reference sequence). CDR3 length: 16 amino acids. This CDR3 is CASSLGRAIDNQPQHF. CDR3 nucleotide sequence: TGTGCCAGCAGCTTAGGGAGGGCAATCGACAATCAGCCCCAGCATTTT.

This chain links TRBV2 with TRBJ1-2; 7 positions match TRBD1. The CDR3 has 13 residues. The V gene end was trimmed by 4 bases and the J gene end by 4 bases; junction bases not matched to a gene: 3. Germline CDR1 and CDR2: SNHLY and FYNNEI. In DNA form, the CDR3 reads TGTGCCAGCAGTGCCGGGACAGTCTATGGCTACACCTTC. Its translation: CASSAGTVYGYTF.

This clone was picked up a small number of times. The V gene is TRBV19, the J gene TRBJ1-1; 9 bases align to TRBD1. Per the germline V gene, CDR1 is LNHDA and CDR2 is SQIVND (reference sequence). With 5 bases clipped from V and 3 bases from J, the junction kept 4 bases outside the gene matches. The CDR3 is 14 amino acids. The chain's CDR3 is CASSDGTGHTEAFF. CDR3 sequence (DNA): TGTGCCAGTAGTGATGGGACAGGGCACACTGAAGCTTTCTTT. Full variable domain (remainder filled in from reference TRBV19 and TRBJ1-1): DGGITQSPKYLFRKEGQNVTLSCEQNLNHDAMYWYRQDPGQGLRLIYYSQIVNDFQKGDIAEGYSVSREKKESFPLTVTSAQKNPTAFYLCASSDGTGHTEAFFGQGTRLTVV.

V gene TRBV11-2 combines with J gene TRBJ1-1, with 8 bases lining up with TRBD1. Trimming removed 3 bases from V and 3 bases from J; junction bases left unmatched: 3. The V gene's germline CDR1 is SGHAT and CDR2 FQNNGV. This CDR3 region has 14 residues. As DNA, the CDR3 is TGTGCCAGCAGCTTCTTGGACAGGGACACTGAAGCTTTCTTT. Amino acid sequence: CASSFLDRDTEAFF.

The chain is built from TRBV11-2 and TRBJ1-3; maybe TRBD1 (6 bases). The V gene's germline CDR1 is SGHAT and CDR2 FQNNGV. The CDR3 length is 17 residues. V lost 3 bases to trimming and J lost 0 bases, with 15 bases between them. The CDR3 protein is CASSLDSYLYSGNTIYF. The CDR3 DNA reads TGTGCCAGCAGCTTGGACAGTTACTTATACTCTGGAAACACCATATATTTT.

The chain couples TRBV7-9 to TRBJ2-1; 11 bases align to TRBD2. This CDR3 region has 16 residues. V lost 1 base and J lost 4; bases outside the gene matches: 3. Germline V CDR1 and CDR2: SEHNR, FQNEAQ (reference sequence). The CDR3 here is CASSLVSGREYNEQFF. The CDR3 DNA is TGTGCCAGCAGCTTAGTTAGCGGGAGGGAATACAATGAGCAGTTCTTC.

This clone was seen just once. The chain carries TRBV15 and TRBJ2-7, with D uncertain. The germline V gene encodes CDR1 LNHNV and CDR2 YYDKDF (reference sequence). The CDR3 is 15 residues long. V was cut by 1 base and J by 1 base, with 11 bases left in between. The CDR3 nucleotides read TGTGCCACCAGCAGAGTGGGTGGAGAGTCCTACGAGCAGTACTTC. Translating gives CATSRVGGESYEQYF.